What follows are 4 T cell receptor beta chains derived from one specimen sequenced in a study of regulatory T cells in long-lasting Graves disease. Time point described: newly diagnosed GD, antithyroid drugs for less than 3 months. RNA from PBMCs was the source of the TCR library. Investigators prepared the TCR beta libraries by applying iRepertoire HTBI primers and Arm-PCR of CDR3 regions. TCRdb fed the multiplex PCR reads into MiXCR, producing one record per CDR3 protein. The sample has 620,000 or so distinct CDR3 sequences; around 15% are singletons. In addition, the sample was reused for a study of T cells in Graves' hyperthyroidism and ophthalmopathy.

Sequencing was performed on peripheral blood mononuclear cells (PBMCs), taken at new diagnosis, from a patient treated with antithyroid drugs. The source is a woman aged 30 to 39 with Graves disease.

For this clonotype: A much larger clone lies one base from this, so it may be a read error. This rearrangement joins TRBV25-1 to TRBJ1-4, with 8 bases fitting TRBD1. The germline CDR1 and CDR2 sequences are MGHDK and SYGVNS. CDR3 length: 15 residues. CDR3 in DNA: TGTGCCCGCAGTTTAGGACAGGGTTTTAACGGAAAACTGTTTTTT. Translating it yields CARSLGQGFNGKLFF.

This clonotype was seen only a few times. The chain has TRBV27 and TRBJ1-2; D perhaps matches TRBD1 (5 bases). V lost 2 bases, J lost 5 bases, and 15 bases lay in between. The CDR3 runs 15 residues. Germline loops: CDR1 MNHEY, CDR2 SMNVEV (reference sequence). The CDR3 region has the DNA TGTGCCAGCAGTTTACCCGGGACGCCTCTTTATGGCTACACCTTC. It is translated as CASSLPGTPLYGYTF.

This clonotype was counted a few times. V and J are TRBV15 and TRBJ2-7; TRBD2 is a possible D gene (5 bases). The CDR3 length is 13 residues. Germline CDR1 reads LNHNV; CDR2 reads YYDKDF (reference sequence). V was clipped by 7 bases and J by 1 base, with 11 bases between them. For the CDR3, the DNA is TGTGCCACCACTACTCGGGGATCCTACGAGCAGTACTTC. Amino acid sequence: CATTTRGSYEQYF.

The chain employs TRBV28 and TRBJ2-5, with 7 nucleotides matching TRBD1. V dropped 5 bases and J dropped 2; count of bases not matched to a gene: 5. Germline V CDR1 and CDR2: MDHEN, SYDVKM. The CDR3 has 14 amino acids. This CDR3 reads CASSRGQAQETQYF. For the CDR3, the DNA is TGTGCCAGCAGTCGAGGACAGGCACAAGAGACCCAGTACTTC.